This TCR beta chain was documented in a study of T cell changes during pregnancy in multiple sclerosis (dated by TCRdb to the late 2010s). In the study overall: The study examined how the T cell repertoire changed over the course of pregnancy in women with multiple sclerosis.

A remark on this clone: The clone's antigen remains unknown. Base qualities were left out, and no much larger clone turns up one base away.

The library was prepared using the immunoSEQ multiplex PCR assay. Here the immuneACCESS table is served through TCRdb, limited to in-frame sequences with V and J called. Missing clones are a known gap in these copies; in checked studies unresolved V genes cover under half, and the rest lacks a known reason. Present in this sample are about 50,000 clones, 85% to 95% of which were seen just once. The top ten clones comprise around 4.2% of the sample. The clonotype originates from a female donor with multiple sclerosis, enrolled in a pregnancy study. The specimen was CD8+ T cells from peripheral blood mononuclear cells, collected in the first trimester of pregnancy.

Here the CDR3 is given as CASSQVRTLNTEAFF. The DNA sequence is given as TGCGCCAGCAGCCAAGTAAGGACTCTAAACACTGAAGCTTTCTTT. This chain is built from TRBV4-1 and TRBJ1-1; the D gene is unclear. A distance of 11 bases separates the germline ends of V and J, which lose 1 base and 2 bases respectively. The CDR3 contains 15 residues, cysteine and phenylalanine counted. Just CDR3 DNA is preserved here, 45 bases in frame from base 1. CDR1 and CDR2, looked up from the germline V gene, are MGHRA and YSYEKL.